The clone carrying this TCR beta chain was seen a few times. The sample comes from a study of blood T cell repertoires in COVID-19. In the original processing: Reference gene primer amplification in the assay estimated nucleated cell counts. Only in-frame clones appear in the TCRdb table, and some are missing; sequencing was by immunoSEQ multiplex PCR. That table is the source of V, J and clone size, and D and trimming were worked out from the DNA. The sample contains 150,000 to 160,000 clones, about 79% of which appear only once. This sequence originates from a woman between 50 and 59 years old with acute or convalescent COVID-19. Sequencing was performed on peripheral blood.

CDR3 residues: CASSLSRGGSEKLFF. The CDR3 DNA is TGCGCCAGCAGCTTGTCCCGGGGGGGAAGTGAAAAACTGTTTTTT. The chain has TRBV5-1 and TRBJ1-4; a weak D match, TRBD1 (5 bases). Germline CDR1 and CDR2: SGHRS and YFSETQ. Trimming took off 1 base at V and 7 bases at J, with 14 bases between the two ends. CDR3 length: 15 amino acids.